This TCR beta chain comes out of a study of T-cell memory formation after mild COVID-19. Study details: The two donors had largely donor-specific TCR clusters.

TCRdb re-called the 5' RACE reads through MiXCR, storing one row per CDR3 protein. In the table there are 300,000 to 400,000 distinct CDR3 sequences, around 27% of which are singletons. The CDR3 contains 13 residues. V was cut by 1 base and J by 0 bases, with 7 bases left in between. Germline V lookup: CDR1 SQVTM, CDR2 ANQGSEA. Source material: PBMCs or a T cell subset sorted from them (not recorded which). The sequence came from an adult woman who had mild COVID-19 (a few samples of this study predate the infection). Cell type and time point are not known. The chain links TRBV29-1 to TRBJ2-7; tentatively, D is TRBD1 (5 bases). In DNA form, the CDR3 reads TGCAGCGTTGAAGGACAGAGCTCCTACGAGCAGTACTTC. Its protein is CSVEGQSSYEQYF.